This record looks at one T cell receptor beta chain sequence and its context. Its antigen target is currently unknown. It has no much larger one-base neighbor in the sample; base qualities were not kept. One collaborating source in Seattle enrolled patients while the patients were actively infected and followed the patients over time throughout the course of disease. The collaborating institutions used their own protocols to collect whole blood in K2EDTA tubes. For TCRbeta analysis, collaborators shipped samples as frozen whole blood, isolated PBMCs, or DNA extracted from either of those sample types. There are 17 amino acids in the CDR3, from cysteine to phenylalanine inclusive. The retained sequence is limited to the CDR3, 51 bases, with the frame set at the first base. Relative to germline, V is missing 4 bases and J is missing 1 base, with 9 bases of the junction outside any gene match. The germline V gene provides CDR1 KGHDR and CDR2 SFDVKD.

This sample stems from a study of blood T cell repertoires in COVID-19 (dated by TCRdb to 2020 to 2021). Regarding the research as a whole: Samples covering the acute and convalescent phases of COVID-19 were provided by collaborators in the United States, Italy and Spain. The material from the prospective study consisted of cDNA or gDNA derived from T cells, B-cell-depleted T cells, or PBMCs. Subjects who had been exposed to COVID-19, were actively infected with it, or had recovered from it provided the deeply sampled blood TCRbeta repertoires that made up the dataset. The repertoires were released in a freely available public database meant as a resource for research on the immune response to SARS-CoV-2. The samples were drawn from two sources: the first 160 participants of the ongoing ImmuneRACE study, and 1,000 to 1,500 subjects contributed by 6 global collaborators. A de-identified subject ID, COVID-19 status, age in years and sex were almost always included in the sample metadata. Where HLA class I and class II types were available, the types were taken from metadata supplied by the sample provider, not from assay-based typing. The paper's findings and limits, for the study overall: The quantity of clinical and demographic metadata differed by source and by participant and was supplied without curation.

The immunoSEQ Assay, a bias-controlled multiplex PCR, was used to amplify TCRbeta CDR3 regions from genomic DNA. The source study handled its data this way. Within the assay, amplification of reference gene primers was used to estimate how many nucleated cells each sample contained. Sequence reads were collapsed and filtered to measure the absolute abundance of every unique TCRbeta CDR3 rearrangement. For each sample, productive Simpson clonality was calculated by taking the square root of Simpson's diversity index across productive rearrangements. Held by TCRdb, this immuneACCESS table contains in-frame sequences only and omits some clones. Under half of the omission traces to an unresolved V gene where checked; the cause of the rest is unknown. The V and J calls and clone size were taken over from that table, and D and trimming were inferred from the DNA. The sample includes 170,000 or so clones, with roughly 83% observed a single time. 6.5% to 7.5% of the sample comes from the top ten.

Recombination connected TRBV24-1 to TRBJ1-2; the central 9 bases match TRBD1. This TCR was recovered from a woman between 40 and 55 years old with COVID-19, enrolled during active disease. The sample consisted of peripheral blood. CDR3 loop: CATSEWDREGHNYGYTF. The DNA reads as follows: TGTGCCACCAGTGAGTGGGACAGGGAGGGCCATAACTATGGCTACACCTTC.